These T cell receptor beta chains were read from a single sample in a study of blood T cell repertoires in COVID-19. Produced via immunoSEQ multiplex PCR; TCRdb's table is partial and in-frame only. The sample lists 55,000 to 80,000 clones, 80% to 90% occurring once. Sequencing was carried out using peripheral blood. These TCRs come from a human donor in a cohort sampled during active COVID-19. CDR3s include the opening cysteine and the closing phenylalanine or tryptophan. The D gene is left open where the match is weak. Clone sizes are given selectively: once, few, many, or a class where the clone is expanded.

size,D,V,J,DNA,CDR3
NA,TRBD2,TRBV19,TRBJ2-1,TGTGCCAGTAGTCGGCCCTATAGCGGGAAGGGGAGAAATGAGCAGTTCTTC,CASSRPYSGKGRNEQFF
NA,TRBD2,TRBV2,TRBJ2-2,TGTGCCAGCCTAGTACTTCAGGGGGGTAGCGGGAGGGCCGGGCGCACCGGGGAGCTGTTTTTT,CASLVLQGGSGRAGRTGELFF
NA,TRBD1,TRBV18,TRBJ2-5,TGTGCCAGCTCACGGAATTCCGGGACAGTCCAAGAGACCCAGTACTTC,CASSRNSGTVQETQYF
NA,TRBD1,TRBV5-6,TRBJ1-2,TGTGCCAGCAGCCTGACAGGGTTTAACTATGGCTACACCTTC,CASSLTGFNYGYTF
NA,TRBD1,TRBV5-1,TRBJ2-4,TGCGCCAGCAGCTTGGGAGAGGGGGCCCAACGGTGCTTC,CASSLGEGAQRCF
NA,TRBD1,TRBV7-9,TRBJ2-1,TGTGCCAGCAGCAAACGGACAGGGCTGAGTAATGAGCAGTTCTTC,CASSKRTGLSNEQFF
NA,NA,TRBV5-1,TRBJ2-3,TGCGCCAGCAGCTTGCGAGGGGGAAACACAGATACGCAGTATTTT,CASSLRGGNTDTQYF
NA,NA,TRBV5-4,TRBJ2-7,TGTGCCAGCAGCTTGCCTATGACAGGTCGAAGCTACGAGCAGTACTTC,CASSLPMTGRSYEQYF
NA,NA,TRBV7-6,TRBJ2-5,TGTGCCAGCAGCCCCTATCAGGGGCAGGAGACCCAGTACTTC,CASSPYQGQETQYF
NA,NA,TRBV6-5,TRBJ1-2,TGTGCCAGCAGTTACTCGAGGCCCCCTAACTATGGCTACACCTTC,CASSYSRPPNYGYTF
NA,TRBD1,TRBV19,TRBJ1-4,TGTGCCTCGGACAGGGGGTTCGGCACTAATGAAAAACTGTTTTTT,CASDRGFGTNEKLFF
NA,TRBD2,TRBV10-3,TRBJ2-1,TGTGCCATCAGCGCAGCGGGGGGGCTGAATGAGCAGTTCTTC,CAISAAGGLNEQFF
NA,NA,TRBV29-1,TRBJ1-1,TGCAGCGCTAGGGACATACTTACCTCGAACACTGAAGCTTTCTTT,CSARDILTSNTEAFF
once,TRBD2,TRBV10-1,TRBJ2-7,TGCGCCAGCAGTAAGAGAGCGGGAGCCTTTGTCGAGCAGTACTTC,CASSKRAGAFVEQYF
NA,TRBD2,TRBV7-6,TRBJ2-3,TGTGCCAGCAGCTTATCTAGCGGGGGCACAGATACGCAGTATTTT,CASSLSSGGTDTQYF
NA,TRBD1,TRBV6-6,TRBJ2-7,TGTGCCAGCAGGGCAATAGACAGGGACGAGCAGTACTTC,CASRAIDRDEQYF
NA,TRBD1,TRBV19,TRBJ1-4,TGTGCCAGTAGTATCCAACAGGGGGATGAAAAACTGTTTTTT,CASSIQQGDEKLFF
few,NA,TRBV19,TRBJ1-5,TGTGCCAGTAGTAAGAGGGGGGGTGGCAATCAGCCCCAGCATTTT,CASSKRGGGNQPQHF
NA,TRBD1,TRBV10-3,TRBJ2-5,TGTGCCATCAGTGAGTCGGATGACAGGGGGCCACGAGAGACCCAGTACTTC,CAISESDDRGPRETQYF
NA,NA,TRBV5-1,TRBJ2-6,TGCGCCAGCAGCTTAAGCGGGTCTACTTCTGGGGCCAACGTCCTGACTTTC,CASSLSGSTSGANVLTF
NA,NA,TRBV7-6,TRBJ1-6,TGTGCCAGCAGCGAACAGTCCGTGAATAATTCACCCCTCCACTTT,CASSEQSVNNSPLHF
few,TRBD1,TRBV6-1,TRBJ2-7,TGTGCCAGCAGTGCTCTCCCCCCACAGGGGTTCTACGAGCAGTACTTC,CASSALPPQGFYEQYF
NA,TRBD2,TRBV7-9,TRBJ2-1,TGTGCCAGCAGCACCCCCGAGACTAGCGGGAGCTCCTACAATGAGCAGTTCTTC,CASSTPETSGSSYNEQFF
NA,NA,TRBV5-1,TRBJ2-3,TGCGCCAGCAGCTATGGCGGCGGTTCGGATACGCAGTATTTT,CASSYGGGSDTQYF
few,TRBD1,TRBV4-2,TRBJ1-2,TGTGCCAGCAGACACGACAGGGGTTATGGCTACACCTTC,CASRHDRGYGYTF
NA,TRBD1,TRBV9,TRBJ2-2,TGTGCCAGCAGCCCTACCCCGCAGGGGGCTAGTACCGGGGAGCTGTTTTTT,CASSPTPQGASTGELFF
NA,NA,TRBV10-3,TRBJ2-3,TGTGCCATCAGTGAGTTGGCGAGGGTTGTGGCAGATACGCAGTATTTT,CAISELARVVADTQYF
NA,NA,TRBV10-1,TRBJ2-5,TGCGCCAGCAGTGATTCCGACGGAGCGGACGGCCTGGAGACCCAGTACTTC,CASSDSDGADGLETQYF
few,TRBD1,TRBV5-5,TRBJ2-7,TGTGCCAGCAGCTTGGGACAGGGGATGTACGAGCAGTACTTC,CASSLGQGMYEQYF
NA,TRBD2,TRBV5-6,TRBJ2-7,TGTGCCAGCAGTTGGGGACTAGCTCCCGAGCAGTACTTC,CASSWGLAPEQYF
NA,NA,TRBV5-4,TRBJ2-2,TGTGCCAGCAGCTCGATTCGGGGGATTGACACCGGGGAGCTGTTTTTT,CASSSIRGIDTGELFF
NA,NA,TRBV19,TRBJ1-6,TGTGCCAGTAGTATCAGACAGGTTAATTCACCCCTCCACTTT,CASSIRQVNSPLHF
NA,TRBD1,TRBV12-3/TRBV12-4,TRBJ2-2,TGTGCCAGCACCCTCGGGACAGCCGGGGAGCTGTTTTTT,CASTLGTAGELFF
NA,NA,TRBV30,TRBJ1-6,TGTGCCTGGATGTGGAGCTCCTATAATTCACCCCTCCACTTT,CAWMWSSYNSPLHF
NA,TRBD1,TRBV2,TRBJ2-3,TGTGCCAGCAACACAGGGGGCATAACAGATACGCAGTATTTT,CASNTGGITDTQYF
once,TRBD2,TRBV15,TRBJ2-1,TGTGCCACCAGCAGAGAGAAGACTAGCGGGAGAATCCGTGAGCAGTTCTTC,CATSREKTSGRIREQFF
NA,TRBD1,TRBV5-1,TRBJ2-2,TGCGCCAGCAGCTTGAAAGGGACAGGGACTGCCGGGGAGCTGTTTTTT,CASSLKGTGTAGELFF
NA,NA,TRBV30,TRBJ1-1,TGTGCCTGGAGCAGGGAGAACACTGAAGCTTTCTTT,CAWSRENTEAFF
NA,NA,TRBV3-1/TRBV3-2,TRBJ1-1,TGTGCCAGCAGCCAGGCTAGAGAAGCTTTCTTT,CASSQAREAFF
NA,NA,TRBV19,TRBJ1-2,TGTGCCAGTAGTGTCTACAGGGACGGCTACACCTTC,CASSVYRDGYTF